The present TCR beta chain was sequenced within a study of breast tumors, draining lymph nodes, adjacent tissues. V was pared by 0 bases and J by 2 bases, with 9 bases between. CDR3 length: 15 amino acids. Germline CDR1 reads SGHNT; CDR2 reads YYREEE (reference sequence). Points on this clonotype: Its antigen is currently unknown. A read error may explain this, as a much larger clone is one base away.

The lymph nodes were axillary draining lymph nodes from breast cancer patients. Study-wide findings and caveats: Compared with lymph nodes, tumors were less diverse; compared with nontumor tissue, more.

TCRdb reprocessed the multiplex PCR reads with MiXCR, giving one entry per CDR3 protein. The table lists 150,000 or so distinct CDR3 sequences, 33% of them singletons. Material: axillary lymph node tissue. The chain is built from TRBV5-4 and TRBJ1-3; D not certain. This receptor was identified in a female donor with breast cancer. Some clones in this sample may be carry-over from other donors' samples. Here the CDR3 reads CASSLEGGPGNTIYF. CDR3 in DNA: TGTGCCAGCAGCTTGGAGGGAGGGCCTGGAAACACCATATATTTT.